This T cell receptor beta chain emerged from a study of Ad26.COV2.S vaccination and SARS-CoV-2 variants. Study-level information: A participant enrolled in the COV1001 Ad26.COV2.S trial arm provided the sample.

Study-wide points: Overall T cell responses may have been underestimated by the analyses of TCR breadth and depth.

V was shortened by 9 bases and J by 0 bases, with 12 bases between the two germline ends. The CDR3 length is 14 residues. From germline, CDR1 is SNHLY and CDR2 FYNNEI. Treatment: 19 received Ad26.COV2.S at low or high dose, single or two shots; several received placebo; per-sample allocation not given. After the first vaccine or placebo injection, samples were drawn on day 63. Participants' vaccine, an Ad26 vector, delivered Wuhan-strain SARS-CoV-2 spike. Assay: immunoSEQ multiplex PCR; the TCRdb copy retains only in-frame clones and omits some. Among some 290,000 clones listed, 85% were seen once. Points on this clone: Antigen unknown.

This specimen consisted of peripheral blood, obtained in a trial of Ad26.COV2.S vaccine versus placebo. The chain joins TRBV2 to TRBJ1-3; D possibly corresponds to TRBD1 (6 bases). The sequence was obtained from a person aged 18-65 years who received the Ad26.COV2.S COVID-19 vaccine or a placebo. Here the CDR3 reads CARTQGSSGNTIYF. CDR3 sequence (DNA): TGTGCCAGGACACAGGGCTCCTCTGGAAACACCATATATTTT. The full variable domain, rest sourced from reference TRBV2 and TRBJ1-3, is EPEVTQTPSHQVTQMGQEVILRCVPISNHLYFYWYRQILGQKVEFLVSFYNNEISEKSEIFDDQFSVERPDGSNFTLKIRSTKLEDSAMYFCARTQGSSGNTIYFGEGSWLTVV.